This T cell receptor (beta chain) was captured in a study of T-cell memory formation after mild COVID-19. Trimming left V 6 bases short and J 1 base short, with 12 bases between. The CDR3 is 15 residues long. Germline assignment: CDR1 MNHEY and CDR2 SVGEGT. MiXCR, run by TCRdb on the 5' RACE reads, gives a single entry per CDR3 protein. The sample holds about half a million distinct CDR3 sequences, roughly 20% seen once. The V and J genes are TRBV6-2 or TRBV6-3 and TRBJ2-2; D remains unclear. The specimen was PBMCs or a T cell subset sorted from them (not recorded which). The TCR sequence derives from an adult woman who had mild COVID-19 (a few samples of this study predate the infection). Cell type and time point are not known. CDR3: CASSVLPLNTGELFF. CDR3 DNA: TGTGCCAGCAGCGTCCTACCATTGAACACCGGGGAGCTGTTTTTT.